This TCR beta chain was retrieved from a study of brain T cells in children with intractable seizures (TCRdb year 2021). Some background on the complete study: Resected brain tissue from about 50 pediatric epilepsy surgery cases was initially screened for immune gene transcripts with a NanoString immunology panel. Among the roughly twelve selected surgery cases, eight also had pre-surgery blood sequenced, leaving four with brain tissue only. What the authors observed across the whole study: Viral specificity was inferred solely from CDR3 sequence similarity, and the HCMV serostatus of the patients was not known. Because sequencing depth was different between pre-surgery and post-surgery blood, clones absent from the pre-surgery sample may reflect undersampling.

The CDR3 covers 17 residues, taking in both the cysteine and the phenylalanine. Of all the DNA, just the CDR3 is kept, 51 bases in frame from base 1. From the germline V gene, CDR1 is MGHRA and CDR2 is YSYEKL. Trimming removed 4 bases from V and 0 bases from J, leaving 13 bases between the germline ends. Concerning this clone itself: Its antigen is currently not known. No base qualities exist here, and no much larger clone lies one base off it.

TCR beta chain sequences were generated from genomic DNA using the immunoSEQ assay. The paper's data handling went like this. CDR3 sequences that did not begin with the conserved framework cysteine at position 104 were removed manually. To get clonality, the normalized Shannon's Diversity Index was subtracted from one, giving values from 0 (maximal diversity) to 1 (oligoclonal). Chi-squared comparison-of-proportions tests were used to check whether the frequency of the same CDR3 differed between samples, for example brain versus blood. Public clonotypes were found through immuneACCESS searches, while the VDJdb browser was used to judge similarity to known antiviral clonotypes. In its TCRdb copy, this immuneACCESS table keeps in-frame sequences only and misses some clones. Where compared with another copy, unresolved V genes explain less than half of these, and the others have no known cause. D and trimming come from the DNA, and the V and J calls and clone size come from that table. In this sample the table shows 70,000 to 85,000 clones, 91% of which occur a single time. The ten largest make up around 25% of the sample.

This sample's time point label indicates: resected brain tissue, or blood drawn just prior to surgery. Surgery cases with the highest brain T cell transcript signatures were selected for TCR beta chain sequencing of brain tissue and, where available, blood. Patients had been treated with at least one anti-epileptic drug before surgery. TCR-sequenced patients were children with drug-resistant epilepsy due to tuberous sclerosis complex, focal cortical dysplasia, Rasmussen encephalitis or hemimegalencephaly. Blood was drawn right before the epilepsy surgery. Bulk genomic DNA was extracted from unsorted brain tissue and whole blood with the Monarch genomic DNA purification kit.

The TCR was taken from a girl aged 2-9 years with Rasmussen encephalitis and intractable seizures. The sequencing used peripheral blood, collected at surgery. Rearrangement joined TRBV4-1 to TRBJ1-6, with the D gene uncertain. CDR3 region: CASSRQTVSSYNSPLHF. At the DNA level, the sequence is TGCGCCAGCAGCCGCCAAACCGTTAGCTCCTATAATTCACCCCTCCACTTT.